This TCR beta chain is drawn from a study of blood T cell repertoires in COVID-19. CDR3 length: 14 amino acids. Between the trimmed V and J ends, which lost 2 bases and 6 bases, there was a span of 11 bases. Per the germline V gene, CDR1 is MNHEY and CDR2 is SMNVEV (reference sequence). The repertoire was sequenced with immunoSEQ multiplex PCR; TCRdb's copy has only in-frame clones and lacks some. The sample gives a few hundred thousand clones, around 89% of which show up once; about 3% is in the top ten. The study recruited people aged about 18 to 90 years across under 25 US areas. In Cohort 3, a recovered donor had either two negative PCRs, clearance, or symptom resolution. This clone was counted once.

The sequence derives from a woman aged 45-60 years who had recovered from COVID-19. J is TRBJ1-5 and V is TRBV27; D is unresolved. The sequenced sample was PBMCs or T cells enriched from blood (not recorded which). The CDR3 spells CASSLGRNSQPQHF. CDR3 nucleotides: TGTGCCAGCAGTTTAGGGAGGAACAGTCAGCCCCAGCATTTT.